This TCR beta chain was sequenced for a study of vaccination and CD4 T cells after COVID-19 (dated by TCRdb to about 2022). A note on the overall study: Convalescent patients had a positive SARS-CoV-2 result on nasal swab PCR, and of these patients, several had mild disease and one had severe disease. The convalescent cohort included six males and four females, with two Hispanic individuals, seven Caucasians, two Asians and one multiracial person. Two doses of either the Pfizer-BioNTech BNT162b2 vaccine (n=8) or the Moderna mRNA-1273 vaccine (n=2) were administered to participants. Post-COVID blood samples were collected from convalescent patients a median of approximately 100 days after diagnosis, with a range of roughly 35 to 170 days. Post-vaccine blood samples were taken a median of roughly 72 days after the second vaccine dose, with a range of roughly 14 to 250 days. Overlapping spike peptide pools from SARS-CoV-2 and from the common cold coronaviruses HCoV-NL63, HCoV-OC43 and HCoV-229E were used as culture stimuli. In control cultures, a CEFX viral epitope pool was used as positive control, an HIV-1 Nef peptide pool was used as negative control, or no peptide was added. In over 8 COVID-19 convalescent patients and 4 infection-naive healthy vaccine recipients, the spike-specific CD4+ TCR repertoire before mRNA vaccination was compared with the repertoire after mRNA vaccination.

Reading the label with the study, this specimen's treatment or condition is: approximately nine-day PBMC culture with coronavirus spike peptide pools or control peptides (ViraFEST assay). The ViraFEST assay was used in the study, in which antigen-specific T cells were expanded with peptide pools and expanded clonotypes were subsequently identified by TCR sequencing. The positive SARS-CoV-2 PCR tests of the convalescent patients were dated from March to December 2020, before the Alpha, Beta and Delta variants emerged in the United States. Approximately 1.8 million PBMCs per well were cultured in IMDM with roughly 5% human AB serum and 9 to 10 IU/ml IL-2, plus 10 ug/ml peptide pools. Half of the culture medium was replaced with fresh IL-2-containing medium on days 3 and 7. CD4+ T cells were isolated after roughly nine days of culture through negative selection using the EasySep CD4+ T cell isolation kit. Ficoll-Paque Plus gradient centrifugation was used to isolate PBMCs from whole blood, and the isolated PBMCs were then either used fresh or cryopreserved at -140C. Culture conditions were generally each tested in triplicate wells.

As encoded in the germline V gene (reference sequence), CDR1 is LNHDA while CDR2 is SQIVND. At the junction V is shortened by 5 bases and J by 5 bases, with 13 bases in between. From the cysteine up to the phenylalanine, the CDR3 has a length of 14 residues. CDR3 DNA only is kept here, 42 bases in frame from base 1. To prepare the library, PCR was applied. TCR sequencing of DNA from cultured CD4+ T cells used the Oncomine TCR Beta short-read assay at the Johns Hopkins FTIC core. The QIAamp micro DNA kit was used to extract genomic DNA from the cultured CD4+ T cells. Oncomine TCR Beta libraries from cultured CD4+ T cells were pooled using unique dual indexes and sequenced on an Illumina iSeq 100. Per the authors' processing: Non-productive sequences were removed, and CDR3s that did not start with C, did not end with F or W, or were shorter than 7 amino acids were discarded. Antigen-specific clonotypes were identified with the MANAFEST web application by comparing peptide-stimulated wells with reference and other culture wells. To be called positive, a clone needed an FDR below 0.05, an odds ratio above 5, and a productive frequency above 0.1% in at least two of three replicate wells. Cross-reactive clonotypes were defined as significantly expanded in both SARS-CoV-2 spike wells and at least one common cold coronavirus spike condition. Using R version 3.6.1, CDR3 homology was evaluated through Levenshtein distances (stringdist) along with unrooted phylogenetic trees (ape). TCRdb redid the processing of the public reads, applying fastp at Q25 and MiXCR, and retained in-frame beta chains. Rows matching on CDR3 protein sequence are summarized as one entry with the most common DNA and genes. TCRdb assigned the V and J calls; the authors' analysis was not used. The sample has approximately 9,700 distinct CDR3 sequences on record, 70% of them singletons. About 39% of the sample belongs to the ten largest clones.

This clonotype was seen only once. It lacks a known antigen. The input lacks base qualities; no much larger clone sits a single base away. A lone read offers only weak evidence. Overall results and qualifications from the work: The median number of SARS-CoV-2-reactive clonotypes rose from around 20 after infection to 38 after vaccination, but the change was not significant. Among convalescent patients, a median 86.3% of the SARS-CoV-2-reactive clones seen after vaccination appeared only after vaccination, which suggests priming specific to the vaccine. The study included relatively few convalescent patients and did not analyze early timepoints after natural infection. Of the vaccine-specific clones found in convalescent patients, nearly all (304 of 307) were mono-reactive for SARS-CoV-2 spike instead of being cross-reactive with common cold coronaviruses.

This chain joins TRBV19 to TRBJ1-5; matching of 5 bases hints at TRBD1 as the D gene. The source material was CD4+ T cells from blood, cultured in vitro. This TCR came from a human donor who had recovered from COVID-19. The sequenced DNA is TGTGCCAGTAGTTCCGGGACGGTATATCAGCCCCAGCATTTT. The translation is CASSSGTVYQPQHF.